The 15 T cell receptor beta chains below come from one sample, sequenced in a study of cytomegalovirus exposure and HLA in healthy donors. In the PCR, 60 Vbeta and 13 Jbeta primers were used. Repertoires were generated with immunoSEQ multiplex PCR, while TCRdb's copy carries only in-frame clones and drops some. The sample consists of approximately 120,000 clones, about 86% of them appearing once. The sample was PBMCs. Receptors originate from a woman aged 25 to 39 in good health and CMV-seronegative.

This clone has more than one count but fewer than ten. The chain joins TRBV2 to TRBJ2-7; TRBD2 might be the D (6 bases). The germline gives CDR1 SNHLY, CDR2 FYNNEI. The germline V and J ends were trimmed by 8 bases and 1 base, with 12 bases remaining between them. The CDR3 is made up of 13 amino acids. The CDR3 protein is CASRGTFSYEQYF. As DNA, the CDR3 is TGTGCCAGCCGGGGGACTTTTTCCTACGAGCAGTACTTC. The full variable domain, in which reference TRBV2 and TRBJ2-7 provide the parts outside the CDR3, is EPEVTQTPSHQVTQMGQEVILRCVPISNHLYFYWYRQILGQKVEFLVSFYNNEISEKSEIFDDQFSVERPDGSNFTLKIRSTKLEDSAMYFCASRGTFSYEQYFGPGTRLTVT.

This chain uses TRBV19 with TRBJ1-2; unclear D gene. Trimming pared 4 bases from V and 4 bases from J, leaving 10 bases between. Germline V gene sequence: CDR1 LNHDA, CDR2 SQIVND (reference sequence). The CDR3 runs to 13 residues. CDR3 nucleotide sequence: TGTGCCAGTAGTACGCGGCCCGTCTATGGCTACACCTTC. It codes for CASSTRPVYGYTF.

This chain links TRBV2 with TRBJ2-1; 7 positions match TRBD2. The ends lost 0 bases at V and 6 bases at J; junction bases unmatched: 5. CDR1 is SNHLY, CDR2 FYNNEI, per germline. CDR3 length: 15 amino acids. Here the CDR3 DNA reads TGTGCCAGCAGTGAAGCCCCGGGACTAACCAATGAGCAGTTCTTC. Translated, it gives CASSEAPGLTNEQFF.

DNA for the CDR3: TGTGCCAGCCATAGGCAGGCGGGAGCCTACGCTAGCACAGATACGCAGTATTTT. Amino acid sequence: CASHRQAGAYASTDTQYF. This chain uses TRBV2 with TRBJ2-3; TRBD2 matches at 7 bases. V was pared by 8 bases and J by 0 bases, with 17 bases of the junction left unmatched. Per germline, CDR1 SNHLY and CDR2 FYNNEI. CDR3 length equals 18 residues.

This chain uses TRBV7-3 with TRBJ1-4; TRBD1 aligns across 10 bases. From germline, CDR1 is SGHTA and CDR2 FQGTGA. There are 13 residues in the CDR3. Trimming at V came to 5 bases and at J to 8 bases, leaving 2 bases not matched to a gene. The CDR3 protein is CASSRDRGEKLFF. The CDR3, as DNA: TGTGCCAGCAGCCGGGACAGGGGCGAAAAACTGTTTTTT. Full variable domain (remainder filled in from reference TRBV7-3 and TRBJ1-4): GAGVSQTPSNKVTEKGKYVELRCDPISGHTALYWYRQSLGQGPEFLIYFQGTGAADDSGLPNDRFFAVRPEGSVSTLKIQRTERGDSAVYLCASSRDRGEKLFFGSGTQLSVL.

The chain joins TRBV2 to TRBJ1-4; TRBD1 might be the D (5 bases). Trimming pared 6 bases from V and 5 bases from J, leaving 16 bases between. From germline, CDR1 is SNHLY and CDR2 FYNNEI. This CDR3 has 15 residues. In nucleotides, the CDR3 is TGTGCCAGCAGACTAGCCGGGACTCAAAATGAAAAACTGTTTTTT. Translating it yields CASRLAGTQNEKLFF.

This clone was seen only a few times. The CDR3 coding sequence is TGTGCCAGCAGCTCGGGACTAGCGGGATGGGCAACAGATACGCAGTATTTT. Amino acids: CASSSGLAGWATDTQYF. The rearrangement joins TRBV7-9 to TRBJ2-3, with 13 positions matching TRBD2. This CDR3 spans 17 amino acids. Germline-derived CDR1 and CDR2 are SEHNR and FQNEAQ (reference sequence). V lost 4 bases to trimming and J lost 3 bases; unmatched junction nucleotides: 7.

The chain couples TRBV7-9 to TRBJ2-1; D unresolved. The V end lost 0 bases, the J end lost 4 bases, and 4 bases lay between the germline ends. The CDR3 has 13 amino acids. Per germline, CDR1 SEHNR and CDR2 FQNEAQ (reference sequence). In nucleotides, the CDR3 is TGTGCCAGCAGCTTAGCGAGTTACAATGAGCAGTTCTTC. The encoded protein is CASSLASYNEQFF.

The V gene is TRBV5-1, the J gene TRBJ2-5, with no clear D. Deletions cut 0 bases from V and 1 base from J, with 7 bases between. The CDR3 length is 14 residues. CDR1 SGHRS and CDR2 YFSETQ come from the germline V gene. CDR3 loop: CASSLAPGQETQYF. CDR3 nucleotide sequence: TGCGCCAGCAGCTTGGCTCCGGGCCAAGAGACCCAGTACTTC.

This chain joins TRBV5-4 and TRBJ2-7, with 13 nucleotides matching TRBD2. The CDR3 contains 15 residues. Trimming cost V 0 bases and J 5 bases; bases outside gene matches: 2. Germline V gene lookup returns CDR1 SGHNT and CDR2 YYREEE (reference sequence). Here the CDR3 DNA reads TGTGCCAGCAGCTTGGGTGGACTAGCGGGAGACGAGCAGTACTTC. Translated: CASSLGGLAGDEQYF.

This chain joins TRBV7-2 and TRBJ2-3; 10 nucleotides match TRBD2. V lost 3 bases and J lost 6; bases outside the gene matches: 12. CDR1 SGHTA and CDR2 FQGNSA come from the germline V gene. CDR3 size: 17 residues. CDR3 nucleotide sequence: TGTGCCAGCAGCTTGACCGGGACTAGCGAGACCTGGGATACGCAGTATTTT. Amino acids: CASSLTGTSETWDTQYF.

The rearrangement joins TRBV11-2 to TRBJ2-1; TRBD2 matches 8 bases. The V gene's germline CDR1 is SGHAT and CDR2 FQNNGV. The CDR3 sequence is 16 residues long. V trimming: 0 bases; J trimming: 2 bases; junction bases outside the gene matches: 3. CDR3: CASSLEIAGTYNEQFF. The CDR3 DNA reads TGTGCCAGCAGCTTAGAAATAGCGGGAACCTACAATGAGCAGTTCTTC.

The chain recombines TRBV9 with TRBJ2-7; no clear D gene. Germline CDR1 SGDLS, CDR2 YYNGEE. V lost 4 bases to trimming and J lost 4 bases, with 15 bases between them. The CDR3 has 14 residues. CDR3 protein: CASSPSDRSYEQYF. In DNA form, the CDR3 reads TGTGCCAGCAGCCCCAGCGACCGTTCTTACGAGCAGTACTTC.

Within the sample, this clone is medium-sized. This chain links TRBV7-9 with TRBJ2-7; 7 positions agree with TRBD1. The J segment lost 5 bases and the V segment lost 1 base, leaving 17 bases of the junction unmatched. Germline V gives CDR1 SEHNR, CDR2 FQNEAQ (reference sequence). CDR3 length equals 18 residues. The CDR3 sequence is CASSLVFWTDRVVNEQYF. DNA for the CDR3: TGTGCCAGCAGCTTAGTCTTTTGGACTGACAGGGTGGTCAACGAGCAGTACTTC.

The V gene is TRBV5-6, the J gene TRBJ2-7; TRBD2 matches at 7 bases. Looked up from germline, CDR1 is SGHDT and CDR2 is YYEEEE. V lost 3 bases to trimming and J lost 0 bases; unmatched junction nucleotides: 6. The CDR3 has 15 residues. The CDR3 sequence: CASSSLLASSYEQYF. The CDR3 DNA reads TGTGCCAGCAGCTCGTTACTAGCGTCCTCCTACGAGCAGTACTTC.